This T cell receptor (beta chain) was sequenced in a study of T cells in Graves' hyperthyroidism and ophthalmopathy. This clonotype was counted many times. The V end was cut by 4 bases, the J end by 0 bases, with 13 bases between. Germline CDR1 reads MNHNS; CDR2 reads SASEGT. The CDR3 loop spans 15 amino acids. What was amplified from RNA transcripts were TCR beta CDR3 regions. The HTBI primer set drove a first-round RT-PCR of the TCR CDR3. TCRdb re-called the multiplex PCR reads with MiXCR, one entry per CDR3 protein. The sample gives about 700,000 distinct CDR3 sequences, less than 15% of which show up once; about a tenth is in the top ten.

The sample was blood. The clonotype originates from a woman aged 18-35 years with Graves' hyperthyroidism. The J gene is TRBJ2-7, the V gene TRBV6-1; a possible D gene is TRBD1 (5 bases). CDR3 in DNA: TGTGCCAGCAGTGTCGTGTCCGACAGCTCCTACGAGCAGTACTTC. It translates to CASSVVSDSSYEQYF.